This TCR beta chain was observed in a study of human T cells and chemical hapten exposure. Study as a whole: Diphenylcyclopropenone was administered weekly to the scalp of patients throughout the roughly 25-week study.

Germline CDR1 is SGHKS and CDR2 is YYEKEE (reference sequence). V trimming: 0 bases; J trimming: 8 bases; junction bases outside the gene matches: 5. The CDR3 spans 14 residues. TCRdb reprocessed the RACE reads via MiXCR and lists one record per CDR3 protein. The table records around 120,000 distinct CDR3 sequences, roughly 13% of them present only once. This clonotype was recorded many times. Time point denoted: pre-sensitization, week 0. Treatment in this sample: therapeutic diphenylcyclopropenone sensitization with weekly scalp DPC. The source was whole blood, collected in connection with sensitization to the hapten diphenylcyclopropenone (DPC). The chain uses TRBV5-5 and TRBJ1-2; 9 bases agree with TRBD1. The clonotype originates from a woman younger than 35 with alopecia areata. Some clones in this sample may be carry-over from other donors' samples. CDR3 sequence (DNA): TGTGCCAGCAGCTTGGCAGGACAGGGGCGAGGCTACACCTTC. Translating it yields CASSLAGQGRGYTF.